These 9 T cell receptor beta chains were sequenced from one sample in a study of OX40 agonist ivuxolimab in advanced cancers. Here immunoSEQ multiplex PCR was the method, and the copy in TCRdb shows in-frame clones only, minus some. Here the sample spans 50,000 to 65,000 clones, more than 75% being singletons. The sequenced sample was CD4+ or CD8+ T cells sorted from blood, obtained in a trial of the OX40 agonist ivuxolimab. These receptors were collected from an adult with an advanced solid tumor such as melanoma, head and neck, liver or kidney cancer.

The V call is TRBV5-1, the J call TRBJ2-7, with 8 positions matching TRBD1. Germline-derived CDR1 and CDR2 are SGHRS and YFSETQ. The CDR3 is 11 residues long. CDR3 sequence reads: CASSTGGEQYV. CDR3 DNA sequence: TGTGCCAGCAGTACAGGGGGCGAGCAGTACGTC.

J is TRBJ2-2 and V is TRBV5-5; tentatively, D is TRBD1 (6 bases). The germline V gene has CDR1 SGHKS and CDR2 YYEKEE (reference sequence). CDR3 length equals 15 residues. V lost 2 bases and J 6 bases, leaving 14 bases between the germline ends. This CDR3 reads CASSLRDISSGELFF. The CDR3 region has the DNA TGTGCCAGCAGCTTAAGGGACATTTCGTCCGGGGAGCTGTTTTTT.

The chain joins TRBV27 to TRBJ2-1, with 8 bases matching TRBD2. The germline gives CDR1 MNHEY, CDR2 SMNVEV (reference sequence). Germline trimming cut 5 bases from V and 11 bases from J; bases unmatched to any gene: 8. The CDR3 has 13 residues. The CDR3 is CASSPPGGPKQFF. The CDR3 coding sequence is TGTGCCAGCAGTCCTCCGGGAGGGCCCAAGCAGTTCTTC.

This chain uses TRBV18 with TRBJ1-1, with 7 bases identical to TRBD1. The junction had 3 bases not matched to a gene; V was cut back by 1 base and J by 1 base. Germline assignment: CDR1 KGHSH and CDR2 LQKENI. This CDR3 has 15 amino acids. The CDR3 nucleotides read TGTGCCAGCTCACCACAGGGGGCGAAGAACACTGAAGCTTTCTTT. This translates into CASSPQGAKNTEAFF. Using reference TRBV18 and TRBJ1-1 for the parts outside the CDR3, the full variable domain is NAGVMQNPRHLVRRRGQEARLRCSPMKGHSHVYWYRQLPEEGLKFMVYLQKENIIDESGMPKERFSAEFPKEGPSILRIQQVVRGDSAAYFCASSPQGAKNTEAFFGQGTRLTVV.

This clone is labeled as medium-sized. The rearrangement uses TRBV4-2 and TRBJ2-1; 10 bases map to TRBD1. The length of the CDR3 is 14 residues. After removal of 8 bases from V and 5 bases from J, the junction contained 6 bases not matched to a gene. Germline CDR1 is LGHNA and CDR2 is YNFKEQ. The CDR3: CASGRGQGNNEQFF. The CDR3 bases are TGTGCCAGCGGGAGGGGACAGGGGAACAATGAGCAGTTCTTC.

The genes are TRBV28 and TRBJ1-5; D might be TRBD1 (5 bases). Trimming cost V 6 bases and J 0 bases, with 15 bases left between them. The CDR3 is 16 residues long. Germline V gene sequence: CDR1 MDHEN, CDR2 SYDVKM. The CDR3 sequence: CASRLTEIYSNQPQHF. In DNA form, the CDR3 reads TGTGCCAGCAGGCTGACAGAGATTTATAGCAATCAGCCCCAGCATTTT.

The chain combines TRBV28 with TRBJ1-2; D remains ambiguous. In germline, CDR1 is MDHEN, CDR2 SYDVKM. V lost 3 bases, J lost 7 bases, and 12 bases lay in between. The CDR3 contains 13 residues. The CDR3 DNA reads TGTGCCAGCAGTTTGAGCAGATGGTCTGGCTACACCTTC. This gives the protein CASSLSRWSGYTF.

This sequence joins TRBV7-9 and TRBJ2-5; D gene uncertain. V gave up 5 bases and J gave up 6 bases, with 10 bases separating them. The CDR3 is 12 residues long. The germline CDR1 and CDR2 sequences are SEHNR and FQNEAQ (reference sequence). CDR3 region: CASSPTAQTQYF. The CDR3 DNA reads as TGTGCCAGCAGCCCCACCGCCCAGACCCAGTACTTC.

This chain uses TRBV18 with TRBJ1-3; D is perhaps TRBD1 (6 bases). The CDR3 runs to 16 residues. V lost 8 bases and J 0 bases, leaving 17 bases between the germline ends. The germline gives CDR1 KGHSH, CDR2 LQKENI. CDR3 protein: CASLRTAGSSGNTIYF. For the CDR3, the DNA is TGTGCCAGCCTCCGGACAGCTGGAAGCTCTGGAAACACCATATATTTT.